Described below is a single T cell receptor beta chain sequence and its context. CDR1 and CDR2 (germline): KGHDR, SFDVKD. The length of the CDR3 is 12 residues. V lost 3 bases to trimming and J lost 8 bases, with 7 bases between them. Sequencing was performed with immunoSEQ multiplex PCR; in TCRdb, only in-frame clones are kept and a portion is missing. The sample lists roughly 200,000 clones, 75% to 90% seen once, with around 3.5% in the top ten. Individuals aged roughly 18 to 100 years were recruited from 20 to 25 US areas. Grouping used clinical history reported by participants in a survey and questionnaire. This entry belongs to a study of blood T cell repertoires in COVID-19. At the level of the study: COVID-19 samples, acute and convalescent, were from the United States, Italy and Spain. PBMCs, B-cell-depleted T cells, or T cells were the source of the cDNA or gDNA that made up the material.

Source material: PBMCs or T cells enriched from blood (not recorded which). This TCR was sampled from a woman aged 40 to 50 with acute COVID-19. The chain combines TRBV24-1 with TRBJ1-5, with D hard to call. CDR3 DNA: TGTGCCACCAGTGATGTAGACAAGCCCCAGCATTTT. Its protein is CATSDVDKPQHF.